The 11 T cell receptor beta chains presented below share a single source sample, sequenced in a study of molecular identifiers for immune sequencing clone quantification. TCRdb processed the PCR reads anew with MiXCR; each CDR3 protein has one entry. This table holds about 510,000 distinct CDR3 sequences, 20% to 25% found once. The sequencing sample was made of naive CD8+ T cells from blood, with Jurkat cell RNA spiked in. Subset of the sample: FACS-sorted CD8+CD4-CCR7+CD45RA+ naive T cells. The receptors were gathered from a human donor in good health. Some libraries in this study had Jurkat cell RNA spiked in.

This clonotype was found a few times. This rearrangement joins TRBV4-3 to TRBJ2-1; 7 positions match TRBD2. The J segment lost 4 bases and the V segment lost 0 bases, leaving 9 bases of the junction unmatched. The germline V gene has CDR1 LGHNA and CDR2 YSLEER. The CDR3 contains 17 residues. DNA for the CDR3: TGCGCCAGCAGCCAAGATAACTCAGCGGGGCCTTACAATGAGCAGTTCTTC. The encoded protein is CASSQDNSAGPYNEQFF.

The V gene is TRBV30, the J gene TRBJ2-7; D not certain. From germline, CDR1 is GTSNPN and CDR2 SVGIG (reference sequence). CDR3 length: 12 residues. Trimming removed 0 bases at V and 7 bases at J, with 10 bases between. CDR3 protein: CAWSVISQEQYF. For the CDR3, the DNA is TGTGCCTGGAGTGTAATTTCTCAGGAGCAGTACTTC.

This clonotype was seen ten or more times. The V and J genes are TRBV5-1 and TRBJ1-2; no clear D. With 0 bases removed from V and 0 bases from J, the gap between germline ends came to 6 bases. This CDR3 is 14 amino acids long. Germline CDR1 is SGHRS and CDR2 is YFSETQ. CDR3 in amino acids: CASSLESPNYGYTF. In nucleotides, the CDR3 is TGCGCCAGCAGCTTGGAATCCCCTAACTATGGCTACACCTTC.

On this clonotype itself: This clone may be a read error of a much larger clone one base away. V gene TRBV28 combines with J gene TRBJ2-7; TRBD1 agrees at 7 bases. This CDR3 spans 12 amino acids. The junction had 6 bases not matched to a gene; V was cut back by 11 bases and J by 2 bases. Germline V gene sequence: CDR1 MDHEN, CDR2 SYDVKM. In nucleotides, the CDR3 is TGTGCCGGCAAACAGGGGCCCTACGAGCAGTACTTC. This translates into CAGKQGPYEQYF.

This clonotype was observed many times. The rearrangement links TRBV27 to TRBJ2-7; 9 bases line up with TRBD1. Germline V gene data show CDR1 as MNHEY and CDR2 as SMNVEV (reference sequence). V was clipped by 6 bases and J by 1 base; unmatched bases: 7. This CDR3 has 15 residues. The CDR3 sequence: CASSTPGQGSYEQYF. In DNA, the CDR3 is TGTGCCAGCAGCACACCGGGACAGGGTTCCTACGAGCAGTACTTC.

This clonotype was observed many times. The V and J genes are TRBV3-1 and TRBJ2-7; D perhaps matches TRBD2 (6 bases). This CDR3 region has 14 residues. V was shortened by 5 bases and J by 3 bases, with 14 bases between the two germline ends. CDR1 and CDR2 from the germline V gene are LGHDT and YNNKEL (reference sequence). CDR3 in DNA: TGTGCCAGCAGCTTAGGTCCGGGGGACTACGAGCAGTACTTC. Translated, it gives CASSLGPGDYEQYF.

Ten or more counts support this clonotype. The chain employs TRBV2 and TRBJ1-2; D is unresolved. V was cut by 6 bases and J by 1 base, with 18 bases left in between. The CDR3 contains 16 residues. CDR1 SNHLY and CDR2 FYNNEI come from the germline V gene. CDR3 loop: CASSAFLLDFNYGYTF. CDR3 coding DNA: TGTGCCAGCAGCGCTTTTCTACTGGACTTTAACTATGGCTACACCTTC. Full variable domain (remainder filled in from reference TRBV2 and TRBJ1-2): EPEVTQTPSHQVTQMGQEVILRCVPISNHLYFYWYRQILGQKVEFLVSFYNNEISEKSEIFDDQFSVERPDGSNFTLKIRSTKLEDSAMYFCASSAFLLDFNYGYTFGSGTRLTVV.

In its sample, this clonotype was seen a few times. DNA of the CDR3: TGTGCCTGGAATTGGGTAGCGGGAACCGGGGAGCTGTTTTTT. Translation gives CAWNWVAGTGELFF. This chain connects TRBV30 to TRBJ2-2; 8 positions agree with TRBD2. V gave up 4 bases and J gave up 5 bases; unmatched junction bases: 6. Germline V CDR1 and CDR2: GTSNPN, SVGIG (reference sequence). This CDR3 spans 14 amino acids.

As concerns this clonotype: A single base separates this from a much larger clone, so it may be a read error. The chain is built from TRBV20-1 and TRBJ2-3, with TRBD2 matching 14 bases. The CDR3 has 16 residues. Per the germline V gene, CDR1 is DFQATT and CDR2 is SNEGSKA (reference sequence). The CDR3 nucleotides read TGCAGTGCTGGACTAGCGGGGGGCTTCGACACAGATGCGCAGTATTTT. Protein product: CSAGLAGGFDTDAQYF.

CDR3 DNA sequence: TGTGCCAGCAGCCCTCAGACGGTGGGGGGGGAATACGAGCAGTACTTC. This encodes CASSPQTVGGEYEQYF. V and J are TRBV7-9 and TRBJ2-7; 7 bases line up with TRBD2. J lost 4 bases, V lost 5 bases, and 14 bases had no gene match. CDR3 size: 16 residues. CDR1 SEHNR and CDR2 FQNEAQ come from the germline V gene (reference sequence).

The chain uses TRBV6-2 or TRBV6-3 and TRBJ1-5; no clear D gene. V lost 6 bases and J lost 3, with 12 bases in between. The germline V gene encodes CDR1 MNHEY and CDR2 SVGEGT. There are 14 residues in the CDR3. CDR3 in amino acids: CASSSRSSNQPQHF. The CDR3 nucleotides are TGTGCCAGCAGCTCTCGGAGCTCCAATCAGCCCCAGCATTTT.